This TCR beta chain emerged from a study of T cells in Graves' hyperthyroidism and ophthalmopathy. CDR3 size: 12 residues. V lost 0 bases and J 7 bases, leaving 3 bases between the germline ends. CDR1 and CDR2 from the germline V gene are MGHRA and YSYEKL. Ophthalmopathy patients had moderate-to-severe active disease, CAS ≥3, NOSPECS ≥4, and disease duration under 3 months. Around 9.9 ml of fresh peripheral blood supplied the PBMCs. This clonotype was counted ten times or more. Amplified TCR beta CDR3 regions derived from RNA transcripts. Primed by the HTBI set, a first-round RT-PCR was run on the TCR CDR3. TCRdb re-called the multiplex PCR reads through MiXCR, storing one row per CDR3 protein. The sample consists of about 350,000 distinct CDR3 sequences, over 15% of them appearing once.

The genes are TRBV4-1 and TRBJ2-2, with no clear D. The TCR sequence derives from a woman in her forties with Graves' ophthalmopathy. Sequenced input: blood. For the CDR3, the DNA is TGCGCCAGCAGCCAAGAGGGCGGGGAGCTGTTTTTT. Its translation is CASSQEGGELFF.